The 32 T cell receptor beta chains below all came from one sample that was sequenced in a study of CD8 T cells in Susac syndrome. Random hexamers were used to reverse transcribe an amount of about 0.45 to 1 ug RNA. In TCRdb, the immunoSEQ multiplex PCR reads were re-called with MiXCR into one record per CDR3 protein. The table has some 170,000 distinct CDR3 sequences, about 95% seen once. Material for sequencing was CD4+ T cells from PBMCs. The receptor source for this set is a human donor in good health.

This sequence joins TRBV12-3 or TRBV12-4 and TRBJ1-5; D uncertain. This CDR3 comprises 14 residues. The ends were cut back, 4 bases at V and 4 bases at J, with 11 bases in the middle. The CDR3 DNA is TGTGCCAGCAGTTCGGACGGGATAAATCAGCCCCAGCATTTT. It specifies CASSSDGINQPQHF.

The rearrangement joins TRBV7-8 to TRBJ2-3; D is undetermined. V was cut by 5 bases and J by 2 bases, with 11 bases left in between. Germline V gene lookup returns CDR1 SGHVS and CDR2 FQNEAQ. The CDR3 covers 14 residues. The CDR3 protein is CASSQLAITDTQYF. CDR3 DNA: TGTGCCAGCAGCCAACTTGCTATCACAGATACGCAGTATTTT.

The chain is built from TRBV20-1 and TRBJ2-6, with unresolved D. The germline CDR1 and CDR2 sequences are DFQATT and SNEGSKA (reference sequence). CDR3 length: 15 amino acids. With 3 bases removed from V and 0 bases from J, the gap between germline ends came to 9 bases. DNA of the CDR3: TGCAGTGCTAGCGTGGCCAGCTCTGGGGCCAACGTCCTGACTTTC. Encoded protein: CSASVASSGANVLTF.

The rearrangement uses TRBV20-1 and TRBJ2-1; D unclear. The V end lost 5 bases, the J end lost 0 bases, and 8 bases lay between the germline ends. Germline-derived CDR1 and CDR2 are DFQATT and SNEGSKA (reference sequence). The CDR3 is 13 amino acids. This CDR3 is CSASSNSYNEQFF. The DNA for the CDR3 is TGCAGTGCTTCGTCTAACTCCTACAATGAGCAGTTCTTC.

This chain joins TRBV20-1 and TRBJ2-1, with a tentative D call TRBD2 (6 bases). The length of the CDR3 is 14 residues. V was cut by 3 bases and J by 5 bases, with 14 bases left in between. Germline values: CDR1 DFQATT, CDR2 SNEGSKA (reference sequence). In DNA, the CDR3 is TGCAGTGCTAGCGGGAGTCCGATAAACAATGAGCAGTTCTTC. Amino acid sequence: CSASGSPINNEQFF.

This chain joins TRBV20-1 and TRBJ2-5, with 7 bases that match TRBD1. This CDR3 is 14 amino acids long. CDR1 is DFQATT and CDR2 is SNEGSKA in the germline V gene (reference sequence). Germline trimming cut 5 bases from V and 4 bases from J; bases unmatched to any gene: 10. The CDR3 sequence: CSALTGQGVETQYF. CDR3 nucleotides: TGCAGTGCTCTCACGGGGCAGGGGGTAGAGACCCAGTACTTC.

The rearrangement links TRBV29-1 to TRBJ2-7; 7 bases are a match to TRBD2. Unmatched junction bases numbered 7, after V lost 6 bases and J lost 2 bases. The length of the CDR3 is 13 residues. CDR1 and CDR2 (germline): SQVTM, ANQGSEA. The CDR3 loop reads CSVVGLGTYEQYF. The CDR3 DNA is TGCAGCGTCGTAGGACTAGGAACCTACGAGCAGTACTTC.

V is TRBV11-3 and J is TRBJ2-2, with unresolved D. CDR3 size: 12 residues. With 0 bases removed from V and 9 bases from J, the gap between germline ends came to 5 bases. CDR1 is SGHNT, CDR2 YENEEA, per germline. DNA of the CDR3: TGTGCCAGCAGCTTAGACTCCCGGGAGCTGTTTTTT. Protein: CASSLDSRELFF.

The V gene is TRBV29-1, the J gene TRBJ2-1, with 7 positions matching TRBD1. V dropped 5 bases and J dropped 6; count of bases not matched to a gene: 13. Germline CDR1 SQVTM, CDR2 ANQGSEA. The CDR3 covers 15 residues. The CDR3 coding sequence is TGCAGCGTTTCCCGGACAGGCCCCCTCCTCAATGAGCAGTTCTTC. This encodes CSVSRTGPLLNEQFF.

This chain links TRBV27 with TRBJ2-3, with D maybe TRBD1 (6 bases). The V gene's germline CDR1 is MNHEY and CDR2 SMNVEV (reference sequence). CDR3 length equals 15 residues. V shed 5 bases and J shed 4 bases, with 16 bases lying between them. The CDR3 DNA follows: TGTGCCAGCAGTCCCCGCTTCAGGGGTGCAGATACGCAGTATTTT. Protein: CASSPRFRGADTQYF.

The CDR3 spells CSASGSGLAGVASYEQYF. CDR3 DNA: TGCAGTGCTAGTGGGTCTGGACTAGCGGGAGTCGCCTCCTACGAGCAGTACTTC. This chain joins TRBV20-1 and TRBJ2-7; 13 bases are shared with TRBD2. The CDR3 contains 18 residues. Trimming cost V 3 bases and J 0 bases; bases outside gene matches: 11. The germline V gene has CDR1 DFQATT and CDR2 SNEGSKA (reference sequence).

The CDR3 sequence: CASSFVTGGPREKLFF. The CDR3 nucleotides are TGTGCCAGCAGTTTTGTCACAGGGGGACCGCGTGAAAAACTGTTTTTT. The gene calls are TRBV28 and TRBJ1-4, with 8 bases matching TRBD1. The junction had 10 bases not matched to a gene; V was cut back by 3 bases and J by 7 bases. Germline assignment: CDR1 MDHEN and CDR2 SYDVKM. CDR3 length: 16 residues. Variable domain in full (rest from reference TRBV28 and TRBJ1-4): DVKVTQSSRYLVKRTGEKVFLECVQDMDHENMFWYRQDPGLGLRLIYFSYDVKMKEKGDIPEGYSVSREKKERFSLILESASTNQTSMYLCASSFVTGGPREKLFFGSGTQLSVL.

This sequence joins TRBV12-3 or TRBV12-4 and TRBJ2-5; 7 positions match TRBD2. This CDR3 is built from 16 residues. V dropped 5 bases and J dropped 3; count of bases not matched to a gene: 12. Written as DNA, the CDR3 is TGTGCCAGCAGTCGCGAAGGGCCAGGGAGGGAAGAGACCCAGTACTTC. Translating it yields CASSREGPGREETQYF.

The genes are TRBV24-1 and TRBJ2-1, with a tentative D call TRBD2 (6 bases). CDR1 and CDR2 (germline): KGHDR, SFDVKD. Trimming removed 4 bases at V and 8 bases at J, with 11 bases between. The CDR3 consists of 13 residues. Here the CDR3 reads CATSDGSLDEQFF. The CDR3 DNA reads TGTGCCACCAGTGACGGGAGTCTTGATGAGCAGTTCTTC.

The chain is built from TRBV7-9 and TRBJ1-1, with 7 bases fitting TRBD1. CDR3 length: 13 residues. After removal of 3 bases from V and 4 bases from J, the junction contained 2 bases not matched to a gene. Germline V gives CDR1 SEHNR, CDR2 FQNEAQ (reference sequence). CDR3 amino acids: CASSLRTGTEAFF. The CDR3 DNA follows: TGTGCCAGCAGCTTGAGGACAGGCACTGAAGCTTTCTTT.

The chain joins TRBV5-1 to TRBJ2-7; D remains ambiguous. Germline CDR1 SGHRS, CDR2 YFSETQ. The CDR3 sequence is 11 residues long. V lost 3 bases to trimming and J lost 6 bases, with 7 bases between them. The CDR3 is CASSYDREQYF. The CDR3, as DNA: TGCGCCAGCAGCTACGACCGCGAGCAGTACTTC.

This chain uses TRBV30 with TRBJ2-7; D is unclear. This CDR3 spans 11 amino acids. V was trimmed by 2 bases and J by 3 bases, leaving 5 bases between them. Germline V lookup: CDR1 GTSNPN, CDR2 SVGIG (reference sequence). The CDR3 protein is CAWSSRYEQYF. CDR3 in DNA: TGTGCCTGGAGTAGCCGCTACGAGCAGTACTTC.

The genes are TRBV29-1 and TRBJ2-7; 10 bases fit TRBD1. The length of the CDR3 is 13 residues. CDR1 SQVTM and CDR2 ANQGSEA come from the germline V gene. The trim removed 6 bases at V and 4 bases at J, leaving 6 bases unmatched. CDR3 loop: CSVRWTGGYEQYF. The DNA of the CDR3 is TGCAGCGTGAGGTGGACAGGGGGTTACGAGCAGTACTTC.

This chain uses TRBV25-1 with TRBJ2-5; 10 bases line up with TRBD2. This CDR3 is 16 amino acids long. Germline V CDR1 and CDR2: MGHDK, SYGVNS. With V trimmed by 1 base and J by 2 bases, 4 bases remained unmatched. CDR3 coding DNA: TGTGCCAGCAGTGAATCCGGGACTAGCGCTCAAGAGACCCAGTACTTC. Translated: CASSESGTSAQETQYF.

The chain links TRBV29-1 to TRBJ2-7; TRBD1 agrees at 8 bases. This CDR3 spans 12 amino acids. Germline trimming cut 6 bases from V and 4 bases from J; bases unmatched to any gene: 5. Germline V gene sequence: CDR1 SQVTM, CDR2 ANQGSEA. CDR3 nucleotides: TGCAGCGTGGGGACAGGCCGATACGAGCAGTACTTC. This codes for CSVGTGRYEQYF.

For the CDR3, the DNA is TGTGCCAGCAGCTACCCGGGACAGAACACAGATACGCAGTATTTT. Translated, it gives CASSYPGQNTDTQYF. The J gene is TRBJ2-3, the V gene TRBV7-2, with 7 bases that match TRBD1. There are 15 residues in the CDR3. The V segment lost 4 bases and the J segment 2 bases; nucleotides outside the gene matches: 6. The V gene's germline CDR1 is SGHTA and CDR2 FQGNSA.

The V call is TRBV20-1, the J call TRBJ2-1, with 7 nucleotides matching TRBD1. The CDR3 consists of 16 residues. Germline V gene sequence: CDR1 DFQATT, CDR2 SNEGSKA (reference sequence). J gave up 0 bases and V 3 bases, and 8 bases lay outside the gene matches. The CDR3 is CSARGRNRGSYNEQFF. The CDR3 DNA is TGCAGTGCTAGGGGTCGGAACAGGGGCTCCTACAATGAGCAGTTCTTC.

This rearrangement joins TRBV27 to TRBJ2-7; 12 positions agree with TRBD2. V lost 5 bases and J lost 6; bases outside the gene matches: 11. Germline-derived CDR1 and CDR2 are MNHEY and SMNVEV (reference sequence). This CDR3 region has 16 residues. The CDR3 spells CASSPGTSGLVREQYF. CDR3 sequence (DNA): TGTGCCAGCAGTCCCGGGACTAGCGGGCTCGTTCGCGAGCAGTACTTC.

This chain connects TRBV12-3 or TRBV12-4 to TRBJ1-1; no reliable D call. V lost 2 bases, J lost 5 bases, and 6 bases lay in between. The CDR3 loop spans 12 amino acids. DNA of the CDR3: TGTGCCAGCAGTTTACAGACGACTGAAGCTTTCTTT. Translating gives CASSLQTTEAFF.

The chain has TRBV19 and TRBJ2-5, with D possibly TRBD1 on 6 matching bases. Per germline, CDR1 LNHDA and CDR2 SQIVND (reference sequence). V was trimmed by 6 bases and J by 4 bases, leaving 12 bases between them. The CDR3 is 13 residues long. The CDR3 coding sequence is TGTGCCAGTAGCCAGGACAGAAGAGAGACCCAGTACTTC. It translates to CASSQDRRETQYF.

This rearrangement joins TRBV20-1 to TRBJ1-2; 11 nucleotides match TRBD1. The CDR3 loop spans 15 amino acids. CDR1 is DFQATT and CDR2 is SNEGSKA in the germline V gene (reference sequence). The V gene end was trimmed by 4 bases and the J gene end by 3 bases; junction bases not matched to a gene: 7. In nucleotides, the CDR3 is TGCAGTGCTAAAAGGACAGGGGGCGCGGACTATGGCTACACCTTC. It is translated as CSAKRTGGADYGYTF.

This clonotype was recorded once. This rearrangement joins TRBV6-2 or TRBV6-3 to TRBJ2-7, with a weak D call TRBD2 (5 bases). The germline V and J ends were trimmed by 1 base and 6 bases, with 10 bases remaining between them. The germline V gene encodes CDR1 MNHEY and CDR2 SVGEGT. This CDR3 is built from 13 residues. CDR3 in amino acids: CASSYWEEGEQYF. The CDR3 DNA is TGTGCCAGCAGTTACTGGGAAGAGGGCGAGCAGTACTTC.

The CDR3 loop reads CASSMGAGVAHQPQHF. The CDR3 nucleotides read TGTGCCAGCAGCATGGGGGCAGGTGTTGCTCATCAGCCCCAGCATTTT. The chain employs TRBV7-9 and TRBJ1-5; possible D gene TRBD1, 6 bases. Germline CDR1 and CDR2: SEHNR and FQNEAQ (reference sequence). The CDR3 extends over 16 amino acids. Trimming left V 5 bases short and J 5 bases short, with 19 bases between.

CDR3 loop: CAWRAPGTGYEQYF. The CDR3 DNA is TGTGCCTGGAGAGCACCCGGGACAGGGTACGAGCAGTACTTC. V gene TRBV30 combines with J gene TRBJ2-7; TRBD1 matches 9 bases. From germline, CDR1 is GTSNPN and CDR2 SVGIG (reference sequence). The J segment lost 4 bases and the V segment lost 3 bases, leaving 7 bases of the junction unmatched. This CDR3 comprises 14 residues. Using reference TRBV30 and TRBJ2-7 for the parts outside the CDR3, the full variable domain is SQTIHQWPATLVQPVGSPLSLECTVEGTSNPNLYWYRQAAGRGLQLLFYSVGIGQISSEVPQNLSASRPQDRQFILSSKKLLLSDSGFYLCAWRAPGTGYEQYFGPGTRLTVT.

CDR3 sequence: CASSVGGGRGQPQHF. CDR3 sequence (DNA): TGTGCCAGCAGTGTCGGGGGTGGAAGAGGCCAGCCCCAGCATTTT. The genes are TRBV27 and TRBJ1-5; weak D call: TRBD1 (5 bases). The V gene's germline CDR1 is MNHEY and CDR2 SMNVEV (reference sequence). V dropped 5 bases and J dropped 7 bases, with 18 bases sitting between them. The CDR3 is 15 amino acids.

This chain uses TRBV30 with TRBJ2-1; 7 nucleotides line up with TRBD1. The CDR3 length is 17 residues. The ends lost 0 bases at V and 2 bases at J; junction bases unmatched: 10. The germline V gene encodes CDR1 GTSNPN and CDR2 SVGIG (reference sequence). CDR3: CAWSVSGWQGAYNEQFF. CDR3 nucleotide sequence: TGTGCCTGGAGTGTATCGGGGTGGCAGGGGGCCTACAATGAGCAGTTCTTC.

The chain carries TRBV29-1 and TRBJ2-7, with TRBD2 identical over 7 bases. CDR3 length: 13 residues. V gave up 4 bases and J gave up 1 base; unmatched junction bases: 4. Germline V CDR1 and CDR2: SQVTM, ANQGSEA. The CDR3 region has the DNA TGCAGCGTTGGCCCTAGCGGTTCCTACGAGCAGTACTTC. Translating it yields CSVGPSGSYEQYF.